The 15 T cell receptor beta chains in this list originate from one sample, sequenced in a study of identical twins. TCRdb re-called the 5' RACE reads with MiXCR, one entry per CDR3 protein. The table has about 690,000 distinct CDR3 sequences, 21% seen once. The sample was also linked to a second study, of T cells expressing NK-cell markers.

The source material was PBMCs. The receptors were gathered from a woman between 18 and 30 years old in good health.

This clonotype has a handful of counts. The chain couples TRBV6-5 to TRBJ2-4; D is possibly TRBD2 (6 bases). CDR1 and CDR2 (germline): MNHEY, SVGAGI. Trimming left V 5 bases short and J 8 bases short, with 19 bases between. This CDR3 spans 15 amino acids. CDR3 sequence: CASSHGRTHGDIQYF. CDR3 DNA sequence: TGTGCCAGCAGTCACGGGAGAACCCATGGGGACATTCAGTACTTC.

This clonotype was seen ten or more times. The chain combines TRBV12-3 or TRBV12-4 with TRBJ2-7; perhaps TRBD2 as D (6 bases). V lost 6 bases and J lost 3, with 12 bases in between. The CDR3 contains 13 residues. The DNA for the CDR3 is TGTGCCAGCAGCCTCGGGGGAGGCTACGAGCAGTACTTC. It is translated as CASSLGGGYEQYF.

The CDR3 sequence is CASSRGQGANEQFF. In DNA form, the CDR3 reads TGTGCCAGCAGTCGAGGACAGGGGGCCAATGAGCAGTTCTTC. This rearrangement joins TRBV5-6 to TRBJ2-1; 11 bases map to TRBD1. Germline V lookup: CDR1 SGHDT, CDR2 YYEEEE. The V segment lost 5 bases and the J segment 6 bases; nucleotides outside the gene matches: 4. The length of the CDR3 is 14 residues.

A few counts support this clonotype. V and J are TRBV12-3 or TRBV12-4 and TRBJ1-1, with a possible D match to TRBD1 (6 bases). This CDR3 is 13 amino acids long. V was pared by 8 bases and J by 4 bases, with 14 bases between. CDR3 sequence: CASGIRGVTEAFF. CDR3 DNA sequence: TGTGCCAGCGGCATAAGGGGGGTCACTGAAGCTTTCTTT.

This sequence joins TRBV20-1 and TRBJ2-5; D is perhaps TRBD1 or TRBD2 (6 bases each). The V and J ends lost 0 bases and 4 bases respectively, with 15 bases between them. Germline CDR1 and CDR2: DFQATT and SNEGSKA (reference sequence). The CDR3 length is 15 residues. The CDR3 bases are TGCAGTGCTAGAGACCCCGCCAAGGGGGGAGAGACCCAGTACTTC. Its translation is CSARDPAKGGETQYF.

This clonotype was detected a few times. The rearrangement joins TRBV5-1 to TRBJ2-7, with D perhaps TRBD2 (6 bases). The CDR3 spans 15 residues. CDR1 is SGHRS, CDR2 YFSETQ, per germline. The V and J ends lost 3 bases and 7 bases respectively, with 20 bases between them. The chain's CDR3 is CASSWDSVSLAEQYF. CDR3 bases: TGCGCCAGCAGCTGGGACTCCGTCTCTCTTGCGGAGCAGTACTTC.

This clonotype was seen a handful of times. The V gene is TRBV9, the J gene TRBJ1-3; 7 bases map to TRBD1. The CDR3 is 15 amino acids. Germline CDR1 SGDLS, CDR2 YYNGEE. The V gene end was trimmed by 4 bases and the J gene end by 4 bases; junction bases not matched to a gene: 8. The CDR3 region has the DNA TGTGCCAGCAGCTTAACCACAGGGGCCGGAAACACCATATATTTT. It codes for CASSLTTGAGNTIYF. Variable domain in full (rest from reference TRBV9 and TRBJ1-3): DSGVTQTPKHLITATGQRVTLRCSPRSGDLSVYWYQQSLDQGLQFLIQYYNGEERAKGNILERFSAQQFPDLHSELNLSSLELGDSALYFCASSLTTGAGNTIYFGEGSWLTVV.

The sample holds a few counts of this clonotype. Written as DNA, the CDR3 is TGTGCCAGCAGTTTTAGAGGGTTAGGGGATACGCAGTATTTT. It encodes CASSFRGLGDTQYF. J is TRBJ2-3 and V is TRBV6-5, with D possibly TRBD2 on 5 matching bases. This CDR3 comprises 14 residues. Germline V gives CDR1 MNHEY, CDR2 SVGAGI. Trimming took off 4 bases at V and 6 bases at J, with 14 bases between the two ends.

The chain uses TRBV12-3 or TRBV12-4 and TRBJ2-7; D might be TRBD1 (5 bases). V shed 5 bases and J shed 6 bases, with 11 bases lying between them. The CDR3 sequence is 12 residues long. CDR3: CASSLDITEQYF. The CDR3 DNA reads as TGTGCCAGCAGTCTGGACATAACCGAGCAGTACTTC.

This clonotype was seen ten or more times. The chain employs TRBV12-3 or TRBV12-4 and TRBJ2-3; 8 bases line up with TRBD1. The CDR3 length is 13 residues. V trimming: 5 bases; J trimming: 13 bases; junction bases outside the gene matches: 11. The CDR3 DNA reads TGTGCCAGCAGTCCGAATCGTCCAGGGGGCGAGTATTTT. It encodes CASSPNRPGGEYF.

Ten or more counts support this clonotype. The chain couples TRBV20-1 to TRBJ2-5, with no clear D. Trimming took 4 bases from V and 5 from J, leaving 14 bases between them. The CDR3 has 13 residues. Germline-derived CDR1 and CDR2 are DFQATT and SNEGSKA (reference sequence). This CDR3 reads CSAIWTAVETQYF. The CDR3 DNA follows: TGCAGTGCTATTTGGACGGCCGTGGAGACCCAGTACTTC.

The chain uses TRBV12-3 or TRBV12-4 and TRBJ2-1, with 13 bases aligning to TRBD2. The CDR3 length is 15 residues. Germline trimming cut 3 bases from V and 10 bases from J; bases unmatched to any gene: 6. The CDR3 DNA reads as TGTGCCAGCAGTTTTATAGGACTAGCGGGAGTCGAGCAGTTCTTC. It is translated as CASSFIGLAGVEQFF.

V gene TRBV7-9 combines with J gene TRBJ2-7, with D possibly TRBD1 on 5 matching bases. The germline V and J ends were trimmed by 4 bases and 1 base, with 20 bases remaining between them. CDR1 SEHNR and CDR2 FQNEAQ come from the germline V gene (reference sequence). The CDR3 contains 17 residues. The CDR3 is CASSSLDTNEFSYEQYF. The DNA for the CDR3 is TGTGCCAGCAGCTCCCTGGACACAAACGAATTTTCCTACGAGCAGTACTTC.

Only a few counts were recorded for this clonotype. The chain combines TRBV20-1 with TRBJ2-3; a weak D match, TRBD1 (5 bases). V was clipped by 6 bases and J by 4 bases, with 11 bases between them. CDR1 is DFQATT, CDR2 SNEGSKA, per germline (reference sequence). This CDR3 has 12 residues. The CDR3 bases are TGCAGTGCCCTAAGGGGCCCAGATACGCAGTATTTT. It codes for CSALRGPDTQYF.

This clonotype has just a few counts. V is TRBV27 and J is TRBJ2-7; D is unresolved. V was trimmed by 4 bases and J by 6 bases, leaving 13 bases between them. The V gene's germline CDR1 is MNHEY and CDR2 SMNVEV (reference sequence). The CDR3 is 13 residues long. The CDR3 loop is CASSSPPRLEQYF. In nucleotides, the CDR3 is TGTGCCAGCAGTTCCCCCCCCCGGCTCGAGCAGTACTTC.